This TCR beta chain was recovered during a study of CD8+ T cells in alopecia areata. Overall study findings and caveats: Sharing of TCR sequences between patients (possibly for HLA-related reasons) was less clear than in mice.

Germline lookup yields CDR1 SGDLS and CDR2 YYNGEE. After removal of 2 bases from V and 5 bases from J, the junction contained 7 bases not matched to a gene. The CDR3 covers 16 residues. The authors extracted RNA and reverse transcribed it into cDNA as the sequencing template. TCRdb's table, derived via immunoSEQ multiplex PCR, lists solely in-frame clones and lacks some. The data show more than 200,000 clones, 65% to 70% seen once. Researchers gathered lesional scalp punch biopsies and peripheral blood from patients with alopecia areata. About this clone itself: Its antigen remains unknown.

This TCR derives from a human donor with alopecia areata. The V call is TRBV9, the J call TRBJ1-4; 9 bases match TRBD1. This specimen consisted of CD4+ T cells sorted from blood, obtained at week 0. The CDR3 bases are TGTGCCAGCAGCGTTGGTGCCGGGACAGGGAATGAAAAACTGTTTTTT. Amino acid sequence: CASSVGAGTGNEKLFF.